The T cell receptor (beta chain) described here comes from a study of blood T cell repertoires in COVID-19. Study as a whole: The United States, Italy and Spain supplied acute and convalescent COVID-19 samples. The analysed material was cDNA or gDNA that came from T cells, B-cell-depleted T cells, or PBMCs.

Per the authors' pipeline: Amplification of reference gene primers was used by the study to estimate nucleated cell counts. The repertoire was sequenced with immunoSEQ multiplex PCR; TCRdb's copy has only in-frame clones and lacks some. The DNA was the basis for D and trimming; V, J and clone size are from that table. The sample shows about 200,000 clones, about nine tenths of them seen only once. V lost 4 bases to trimming and J lost 6 bases; unmatched junction nucleotides: 11. The V gene's germline CDR1 is GTSNPN and CDR2 SVGIG (reference sequence). This CDR3 spans 15 amino acids. This receptor was identified in a man younger than 35 with active or convalescent COVID-19. The chain combines TRBV30 with TRBJ2-7, with 11 bases that match TRBD2. Material: peripheral blood. The CDR3 DNA is TGTGCCTGGAAGCCCCAACTAGCGGGAGTTGTCGAGCAGTACTTC. Its translation is CAWKPQLAGVVEQYF. Full variable domain (rest looked up from reference TRBV30 and TRBJ2-7): SQTIHQWPATLVQPVGSPLSLECTVEGTSNPNLYWYRQAAGRGLQLLFYSVGIGQISSEVPQNLSASRPQDRQFILSSKKLLLSDSGFYLCAWKPQLAGVVEQYFGPGTRLTVT.